This TCR beta chain was profiled in a study of blood T cells in healthy people across ages. V shed 4 bases and J shed 9 bases, with 13 bases lying between them. The CDR3 sequence is 13 residues long. Germline loops: CDR1 SEHNR, CDR2 FQNEAQ (reference sequence). A sample-barcoded 5' primer and a J-beta primer mix were used in a second PCR of about 7 to 12 cycles. TCRdb re-called the 5' RACE reads through MiXCR, storing one row per CDR3 protein. The table shows under 750,000 distinct CDR3 sequences, with less than 60% occurring only once. Total RNA extracted from each sample amounted to at least 6 micrograms. Study-wide points: Diversity estimates from one million T cells were considered underestimates.

There are many counts of this clonotype. Its antigen is as yet unknown. The origin of this receptor is a man at least 80 years old in good health. V and J are TRBV7-9 and TRBJ2-1, with D possibly matching TRBD2 (6 bases). The sequenced sample consisted of blood. CDR3 in DNA: TGTGCCAGCAGCTACGAACTAGCAACTGAGCAGTTCTTC. Translated, it gives CASSYELATEQFF.